One sample yielded the 20 T cell receptor beta chains listed below, sequenced in a study of shared clonotypes between healthy human individuals. TCRdb's table, derived via immunoSEQ multiplex PCR, lists solely in-frame clones and lacks some. The profile shows hundreds of thousands of clones, about 97% of them singletons. The sample taken for sequencing was naive CD4+ T cells sorted from blood. Subset: CD45RA+ positively selected. The receptors derive from a woman aged 25 to 39 in good health.

The rearrangement links TRBV5-1 to TRBJ1-5; D remains ambiguous. Germline values: CDR1 SGHRS, CDR2 YFSETQ. Trimming stripped 2 bases from V and 1 base from J, with 4 bases between. There are 13 residues in the CDR3. The CDR3 DNA follows: TGCGCCAGCAGCTTTTCCAGCAATCAGCCCCAGCATTTT. Translation: CASSFSSNQPQHF.

The chain has TRBV28 and TRBJ2-7; 7 bases are shared with TRBD2. The germline gives CDR1 MDHEN, CDR2 SYDVKM. The CDR3 spans 14 residues. J was trimmed by 2 bases and V by 7 bases; bases with no gene match: 8. Written as DNA, the CDR3 is TGTGCCAGCAACGGGGTAGCGGGTCCCTACGAGCAGTACTTC. It translates to CASNGVAGPYEQYF.

This chain connects TRBV5-6 to TRBJ1-3, with no clear D. Germline CDR1 and CDR2: SGHDT and YYEEEE. The CDR3 is 16 amino acids. Trimming removed 0 bases at V and 2 bases at J, with 12 bases between. CDR3: CASSLAQPWPGNTIYF. The DNA for the CDR3 is TGTGCCAGCAGCTTGGCTCAACCGTGGCCTGGAAACACCATATATTTT.

The chain joins TRBV19 to TRBJ1-5; D call uncertain. This CDR3 spans 18 amino acids. The germline gives CDR1 LNHDA, CDR2 SQIVND (reference sequence). V was pared by 4 bases and J by 4 bases, with 23 bases between. The chain's CDR3 is CASSTPGSPRRANQPQHF. DNA for the CDR3: TGTGCCAGTAGTACGCCGGGGTCTCCTAGGAGGGCAAATCAGCCCCAGCATTTT.

The rearrangement joins TRBV19 to TRBJ1-5; D not certain. CDR3 length: 13 residues. Deletions cut 7 bases from V and 0 bases from J, with 7 bases between. Germline assignment: CDR1 LNHDA and CDR2 SQIVND (reference sequence). The CDR3 region has the DNA TGTGCCAGTAAAGAGTATAGCAATCAGCCCCAGCATTTT. Its protein is CASKEYSNQPQHF.

V usage is TRBV2 and J usage is TRBJ2-1; D not certain. The CDR3 is made up of 16 amino acids. Germline V gene sequence: CDR1 SNHLY, CDR2 FYNNEI. Trimming left V 6 bases short and J 0 bases short, with 15 bases between. DNA for the CDR3: TGTGCCAGCAGGGAAACCGCGAGTAACTCCTACAATGAGCAGTTCTTC. Protein product: CASRETASNSYNEQFF.

CDR3 in amino acids: CASSQGVAGVRETQYF. CDR3 nucleotide sequence: TGTGCCAGCAGCCAAGGGGTAGCGGGAGTACGAGAGACCCAGTACTTC. The rearrangement links TRBV4-2 to TRBJ2-5, with TRBD2 matching over 9 bases. Trimming took 1 base from V and 4 from J; bases not matched to a gene: 7. The CDR3 has 16 amino acids. Looked up from germline, CDR1 is LGHNA and CDR2 is YNFKEQ.

The chain joins TRBV14 to TRBJ1-3; D is unclear. The germline V gene has CDR1 SGHDN and CDR2 FVKESK. The CDR3 loop spans 16 amino acids. The V end lost 1 base, the J end lost 0 bases, and 10 bases lay between the germline ends. CDR3 in DNA: TGTGCCAGCAGCCAAGGTTACCCGAGCTCTGGAAACACCATATATTTT. Translating it yields CASSQGYPSSGNTIYF.

The chain employs TRBV27 and TRBJ1-6; tentative D call: TRBD1 (6 bases). V lost 5 bases and J lost 7, with 15 bases in between. Germline V lookup: CDR1 MNHEY, CDR2 SMNVEV (reference sequence). The CDR3 is 15 amino acids. For the CDR3, the DNA is TGTGCCAGCAGTCAACAGGGTTCTCGGAATTCACCCCTCCACTTT. Encoded protein: CASSQQGSRNSPLHF.

V usage is TRBV5-1 and J usage is TRBJ2-5; no definite D call. The V gene lost 4 bases and the J gene lost 0 bases, with 7 bases spanning the gap. Germline assignment: CDR1 SGHRS and CDR2 YFSETQ. The CDR3 consists of 13 residues. The CDR3 region is CASSVIHQETQYF. The CDR3 DNA reads TGCGCCAGCAGCGTGATCCACCAAGAGACCCAGTACTTC.

This clone was counted once. The sample holds other DNA sequences that translate to the same CDR3. The chain couples TRBV19 to TRBJ1-5; D uncertain. CDR1 and CDR2 (germline): LNHDA, SQIVND (reference sequence). The CDR3 consists of 14 residues. The V end was cut by 1 base, the J end by 7 bases, with 11 bases between. In DNA, the CDR3 is TGTGCCAGTAGTATAGGAGGCGGACGCCAGCCCCAGCATTTT. Protein sequence: CASSIGGGRQPQHF.

This rearrangement joins TRBV5-4 to TRBJ1-1; D possibly corresponds to TRBD1 (5 bases). V was trimmed by 4 bases and J by 8 bases, leaving 18 bases between them. CDR1 and CDR2 (germline): SGHNT, YYREEE (reference sequence). This CDR3 has 14 residues. This CDR3 is CASSPLGGAEEAFF. The DNA for the CDR3 is TGTGCCAGCAGCCCCCTGGGTGGGGCGGAAGAAGCTTTCTTT.

The chain carries TRBV4-1 and TRBJ1-4; a possible D gene is TRBD1 (5 bases). The germline CDR1 and CDR2 sequences are MGHRA and YSYEKL. Trimming left V 0 bases short and J 3 bases short, with 11 bases between. The CDR3 extends over 16 amino acids. This CDR3 reads CASSQDLQVANEKLFF. CDR3 bases: TGCGCCAGCAGCCAAGATCTACAGGTGGCTAATGAAAAACTGTTTTTT.

This chain uses TRBV29-1 with TRBJ2-7; D perhaps matches TRBD2 (6 bases). Germline values: CDR1 SQVTM, CDR2 ANQGSEA. The V end was cut by 3 bases, the J end by 3 bases, with 12 bases between. This CDR3 has 13 residues. CDR3 sequence: CSVDVGGGYEQYF. CDR3 nucleotide sequence: TGCAGCGTTGATGTGGGAGGAGGCTACGAGCAGTACTTC.

The CDR3 loop reads CASSSVAGGQYF. The CDR3 bases are TGTGCCAGCAGCTCTGTAGCGGGAGGGCAGTACTTC. The gene calls are TRBV7-2 and TRBJ2-7; 10 bases fit TRBD2. The CDR3 is 12 amino acids. Germline V gene data show CDR1 as SGHTA and CDR2 as FQGNSA. V lost 4 bases, J lost 9 bases, and 3 bases stayed unmatched.

The V and J genes are TRBV30 and TRBJ1-3, with D uncertain. In germline, CDR1 is GTSNPN, CDR2 SVGIG (reference sequence). This CDR3 comprises 13 residues. V shed 0 bases and J shed 3 bases, with 6 bases lying between them. Here the CDR3 DNA reads TGTGCCTGGAGTGTATCCGTTGGAAACACCATATATTTT. It specifies CAWSVSVGNTIYF.

V is TRBV6-5 and J is TRBJ1-2, with 9 nucleotides matching TRBD1. The CDR3 loop spans 14 amino acids. Germline trimming cut 5 bases from V and 5 bases from J; bases unmatched to any gene: 6. Germline V gene lookup returns CDR1 MNHEY and CDR2 SVGAGI. CDR3 nucleotide sequence: TGTGCCAGCAGTAAGGGACAGGGACTATATGGCTACACCTTC. This sequence encodes CASSKGQGLYGYTF.

The CDR3 region is CASSLAVASYNEQFF. CDR3 DNA sequence: TGTGCCAGCAGCTTAGCGGTCGCCTCCTACAATGAGCAGTTCTTC. The V gene is TRBV11-2, the J gene TRBJ2-1; D is uncertain. Germline V gene data show CDR1 as SGHAT and CDR2 as FQNNGV. The CDR3 is 15 amino acids. Trimming shortened V by 1 base and J by 0 bases, and 7 bases separated the two germline ends.

V usage is TRBV7-3 and J usage is TRBJ2-1, with unresolved D. Germline CDR1 SGHTA, CDR2 FQGTGA. The CDR3 is made up of 12 amino acids. The germline V and J ends were trimmed by 3 bases and 8 bases, with 8 bases remaining between them. The CDR3 bases are TGTGCCAGCAGCTTCTACGCAGATGAGCAGTTCTTC. Protein product: CASSFYADEQFF.

The V and J genes are TRBV6-1 and TRBJ1-1; 7 bases are shared with TRBD1. CDR1 and CDR2 (germline): MNHNS, SASEGT. Trimming cost V 5 bases and J 1 base; bases outside gene matches: 4. The CDR3 extends over 14 amino acids. The DNA for the CDR3 is TGTGCCAGCAGTCAATGGACAGGGAACACTGAAGCTTTCTTT. It specifies CASSQWTGNTEAFF.